Presented here are 12 T cell receptor beta chains from one specimen sequenced in a study of T cell repertoires in cytomegalovirus infection. Antigens of these TCRs are unknown. TCRdb re-analysed the reads in MiXCR, keeping a single row per CDR3 protein. The sample holds more than 250,000 distinct CDR3 sequences; around 25% are singletons and the top ten take 10% to 15%. The specimen was cultured PBMCs, collected from culture after CMV antigen stimulation. The receptor source for this set is a human donor in good health (CMV status not recorded). Some clones in this sample may be carry-over from other donors' samples.

This clonotype was observed a few times. The rearrangement links TRBV7-2 to TRBJ1-5; D is undetermined. The CDR3 has 15 residues. Germline CDR1 and CDR2: SGHTA and FQGNSA. V was shortened by 1 base and J by 0 bases, with 7 bases between the two germline ends. The CDR3, as DNA: TGTGCCAGCAGCTTAGAGGCTAGTAGCAATCAGCCCCAGCATTTT. It encodes CASSLEASSNQPQHF.

The CDR3 nucleotides read TGCAGCGTTGAAGTCAACTTAGCGGGTTCCTACAATGAGCAGTTCTTC. Translation gives CSVEVNLAGSYNEQFF. The chain carries TRBV29-1 and TRBJ2-1, with 7 nucleotides matching TRBD2. This CDR3 is 16 amino acids long. Germline V lookup: CDR1 SQVTM, CDR2 ANQGSEA. J was trimmed by 1 base and V by 1 base; bases with no gene match: 7.

This clonotype was observed a few times. This sequence joins TRBV3-1 and TRBJ2-1; the D gene could be TRBD1 or TRBD2 (5 bases each). This CDR3 is 16 amino acids long. V dropped 4 bases and J dropped 2 bases, with 15 bases sitting between them. Germline V gene data show CDR1 as LGHDT and CDR2 as YNNKEL (reference sequence). CDR3 nucleotides: TGTGCCAGCAGCCTAGTAGCAGGGAGACCCTACAATGAGCAGTTCTTC. Translated, it gives CASSLVAGRPYNEQFF.

This chain joins TRBV27 and TRBJ2-7, with 9 bases lining up with TRBD1. There are 16 residues in the CDR3. V trimming: 6 bases; J trimming: 2 bases; junction bases outside the gene matches: 11. Germline V gives CDR1 MNHEY, CDR2 SMNVEV (reference sequence). The CDR3 loop is CASSLNGGTGTYEQYF. CDR3 in DNA: TGTGCCAGCAGCCTTAACGGTGGGACAGGGACCTACGAGCAGTACTTC.

This clonotype is a singleton in its sample. The chain joins TRBV20-1 to TRBJ2-3; 9 nucleotides agree with TRBD1. This CDR3 is built from 16 residues. The germline gives CDR1 DFQATT, CDR2 SNEGSKA (reference sequence). V shed 5 bases, J shed 2 bases, and the junction held 11 bases outside the gene matches. The CDR3 sequence is CSAESPGQGFTDTQYF. CDR3 DNA sequence: TGCAGTGCTGAATCTCCGGGACAGGGTTTCACAGATACGCAGTATTTT.

The J gene is TRBJ2-7, the V gene TRBV7-6; the D gene is possibly TRBD2 (6 bases). V shed 0 bases and J shed 0 bases, with 15 bases lying between them. Germline loops: CDR1 SGHVS, CDR2 FNYEAQ. The CDR3 has 17 amino acids. CDR3 sequence (DNA): TGTGCCAGCAGCTTAGCGCTGAATAGCGGACGCTCCTACGAGCAGTACTTC. It codes for CASSLALNSGRSYEQYF.

This clonotype was found a few times. The V gene is TRBV28, the J gene TRBJ2-7; D is perhaps TRBD2 (7 bases). Trimming left V 10 bases short and J 1 base short, with 17 bases between. CDR3 length equals 14 residues. The V gene's germline CDR1 is MDHEN and CDR2 SYDVKM. The CDR3 DNA follows: TGTGCCACCCTCGGCGGGGGCAGTTCCTACGAGCAGTACTTC. This sequence encodes CATLGGGSSYEQYF.

V is TRBV12-3 or TRBV12-4 and J is TRBJ2-1; 7 positions agree with TRBD2. The V segment lost 7 bases and the J segment 0 bases; nucleotides outside the gene matches: 9. CDR3 length: 16 amino acids. CDR3 sequence: CASTLSGGSSYNEQFF. CDR3 coding DNA: TGTGCCAGCACCCTCTCGGGCGGGAGCTCCTACAATGAGCAGTTCTTC.

This clonotype appeared a few times. The chain couples TRBV6-1 to TRBJ1-3; D remains ambiguous. CDR1 and CDR2 (germline): MNHNS, SASEGT. The CDR3 spans 15 residues. V shed 6 bases and J shed 2 bases, with 14 bases lying between them. In DNA, the CDR3 is TGTGCCAGCAGCGCACAGTCCCTGACTGGAAACACCATATATTTT. Translation: CASSAQSLTGNTIYF.

This rearrangement joins TRBV11-3 to TRBJ2-3, with D uncertain. The CDR3 runs to 16 residues. The germline V gene has CDR1 SGHNT and CDR2 YENEEA. V was shortened by 8 bases and J by 0 bases, with 18 bases between the two germline ends. The CDR3 nucleotides read TGTGCCAGCCAATCCTCGTCCTTTCTGAGCACAGATACGCAGTATTTT. Residues: CASQSSSFLSTDTQYF.

The chain joins TRBV7-9 to TRBJ2-7; 12 bases align to TRBD2. Per germline, CDR1 SEHNR and CDR2 FQNEAQ (reference sequence). The junction had 5 bases not matched to a gene; V was cut back by 5 bases and J by 3 bases. This CDR3 contains 15 residues. The DNA of the CDR3 is TGTGCCAGCAGCACTAGGACTAGCGGGGTCTACGAGCAGTACTTC. Residues: CASSTRTSGVYEQYF.

The gene calls are TRBV6-5 and TRBJ2-2; perhaps TRBD2 as D (6 bases). The CDR3 covers 14 residues. V lost 2 bases to trimming and J lost 3 bases, with 7 bases between them. CDR1 MNHEY and CDR2 SVGAGI come from the germline V gene. This chain's CDR3 is CASSYGTDTGELFF. The CDR3 nucleotides are TGTGCCAGCAGTTACGGGACTGACACCGGGGAGCTGTTTTTT.